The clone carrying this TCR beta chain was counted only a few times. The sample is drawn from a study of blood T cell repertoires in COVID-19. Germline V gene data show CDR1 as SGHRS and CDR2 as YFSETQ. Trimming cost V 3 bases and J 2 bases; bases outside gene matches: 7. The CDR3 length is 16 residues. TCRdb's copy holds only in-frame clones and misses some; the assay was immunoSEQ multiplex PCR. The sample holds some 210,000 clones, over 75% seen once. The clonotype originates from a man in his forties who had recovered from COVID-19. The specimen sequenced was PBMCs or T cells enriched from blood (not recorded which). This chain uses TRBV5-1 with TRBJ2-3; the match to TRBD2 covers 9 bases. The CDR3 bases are TGCGCCAGCAGCTGGACTAGCGCCACCCTCACAGATACGCAGTATTTT. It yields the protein CASSWTSATLTDTQYF.